These 31 T cell receptor beta chains came from one sample sequenced in a study of Graves' ophthalmopathy and Graves' hyperthyroidism. For repertoire sequencing, the TCR beta CDR3 regions were amplified from RNA transcripts. After a first-round RT-PCR with HTBI primers, a second-round multiplex PCR was run. TCRdb re-called the multiplex PCR reads through MiXCR, storing one row per CDR3 protein. The data hold about 590,000 distinct CDR3 sequences, with about 40% observed a single time. What was sequenced was peripheral blood or thyroid tissue (not recorded which). The receptors come from an adult man with Graves' hyperthyroidism.

Only a few counts were recorded for this clonotype. The V and J genes are TRBV7-8 and TRBJ2-7; TRBD2 agrees at 8 bases. The DNA end favors TRBJ2-1, so the J call may be wrong. The CDR3 has 16 residues. Germline V gene lookup returns CDR1 SGHVS and CDR2 FQNEAQ. DNA for the CDR3: TGTGCCAGCAGCTTCGGGGCGGGAGGAGGGTACAATGAGCAGTTCTTC. It codes for CASSFGAGGGYNEQFF.

This clonotype was seen ten or more times. This rearrangement joins TRBV12-3 or TRBV12-4 to TRBJ1-1; D may be TRBD1 (5 bases). Trimming stripped 7 bases from V and 0 bases from J, with 15 bases between. The CDR3 has 15 residues. The DNA for the CDR3 is TGTGCCAGCAACCGGGACGGGACCATGAACACTGAAGCTTTCTTT. It translates to CASNRDGTMNTEAFF.

The chain couples TRBV7-9 to TRBJ2-5; 10 bases are a match to TRBD2. The CDR3 runs to 13 residues. From germline, CDR1 is SEHNR and CDR2 FQNEAQ (reference sequence). The trim removed 5 bases at V and 5 bases at J, leaving 2 bases unmatched. The CDR3 DNA is TGTGCCAGCAGCATTAGCGGGGGGGAGACCCAGTACTTC. It codes for CASSISGGETQYF.

The V and J genes are TRBV6-5 and TRBJ2-5; TRBD2 is a possible D gene (5 bases). Germline V gene sequence: CDR1 MNHEY, CDR2 SVGAGI. Trimming cost V 2 bases and J 5 bases, with 6 bases left between them. The CDR3 contains 12 residues. CDR3 protein: CASSYGSETQYF. The CDR3 bases are TGTGCCAGCAGTTACGGGAGCGAGACCCAGTACTTC.

The chain uses TRBV6-5 and TRBJ2-3, with 8 bases identical to TRBD1. V trimming: 8 bases; J trimming: 6 bases; junction bases outside the gene matches: 10. CDR3 size: 14 residues. Germline V gene data show CDR1 as MNHEY and CDR2 as SVGAGI. CDR3 protein: CASGRTGSRDTQYF. The CDR3 DNA is TGTGCCAGCGGACGGACAGGGTCTCGGGATACGCAGTATTTT.

This clonotype came up many times. This chain connects TRBV29-1 to TRBJ1-5; D possibly corresponds to TRBD1 (5 bases). The CDR3 is 14 residues long. Per the germline V gene, CDR1 is SQVTM and CDR2 is ANQGSEA. Trimming stripped 4 bases from V and 2 bases from J, with 12 bases between. This chain's CDR3 is CSVGSRDGNQPQHF. CDR3 coding DNA: TGCAGCGTTGGATCCAGGGACGGCAATCAGCCCCAGCATTTT.

The chain employs TRBV10-1 and TRBJ1-2, with 11 bases lining up with TRBD1. The germline V gene encodes CDR1 WNHNN and CDR2 SYGVQD (reference sequence). This CDR3 has 14 residues. J was trimmed by 2 bases and V by 6 bases; bases with no gene match: 2. CDR3 DNA: TGCGCCAGCAGGAGGACAGGGGGCAACTATGGCTACACCTTC. This codes for CASRRTGGNYGYTF.

This clonotype occurred once. This could be a read error, since a much larger clone is one nucleotide away. The chain joins TRBV9 to TRBJ1-4; D remains ambiguous. CDR1 and CDR2 (germline): SGDLS, YYNGEE. V was pared by 7 bases and J by 15 bases, with 25 bases between. The length of the CDR3 is 14 residues. CDR3 region: CASGATVIAPYLFF. In DNA form, the CDR3 reads TGTGCCAGCGGCGCCACAGTGATCGCCCCTTATTTGTTTTTT.

The genes are TRBV3-1 and TRBJ2-5, with 9 bases that match TRBD2. The CDR3 loop spans 16 amino acids. Unmatched junction bases numbered 11, after V lost 4 bases and J lost 5 bases. CDR1 and CDR2 from the germline V gene are LGHDT and YNNKEL (reference sequence). The CDR3 DNA is TGTGCCAGCAGCCGACGCCGACTAGCGGTCGTGGAGACCCAGTACTTC. Translation gives CASSRRRLAVVETQYF.

The chain uses TRBV7-9 and TRBJ1-4; 9 bases fit TRBD1. J gave up 8 bases and V 5 bases, and 15 bases lay outside the gene matches. Germline values: CDR1 SEHNR, CDR2 FQNEAQ (reference sequence). The CDR3 sequence is 17 residues long. CDR3 bases: TGTGCCAGCAGCCAAGCAAGGACAGGGGCCAATAAGGAAAAACTGTTTTTT. It codes for CASSQARTGANKEKLFF.

The V and J genes are TRBV29-1 and TRBJ1-2, with D possibly TRBD1 on 5 matching bases. The V gene's germline CDR1 is SQVTM and CDR2 ANQGSEA. The CDR3 sequence is 12 residues long. Trimming removed 7 bases from V and 3 bases from J, with 12 bases in between. CDR3 region: CSGTMTDYGYTF. DNA for the CDR3: TGCAGCGGGACAATGACAGACTATGGCTACACCTTC.

There are many counts of this clonotype. This chain joins TRBV5-8 and TRBJ1-2; D unclear. V was cut by 1 base and J by 2 bases, with 12 bases left in between. The CDR3 totals 15 residues. CDR1 is SGHTS and CDR2 is YDEGEE in the germline V gene. CDR3 nucleotide sequence: TGTGCCAGCAGCTTGAACCTCGGCGGGAACTATGGCTACACCTTC. It yields the protein CASSLNLGGNYGYTF.

This clonotype has ten or more counts. The chain combines TRBV14 with TRBJ2-2; D is uncertain. The V gene lost 0 bases and the J gene lost 4 bases, with 3 bases spanning the gap. CDR1 is SGHDN and CDR2 is FVKESK in the germline V gene. This CDR3 is 13 amino acids long. CDR3 nucleotide sequence: TGTGCCAGCAGCCAAGATTTCACCGGGGAGCTGTTTTTT. This gives the protein CASSQDFTGELFF.

V usage is TRBV29-1 and J usage is TRBJ1-1, with D tentatively TRBD1 (5 bases). The CDR3 loop spans 14 amino acids. Germline CDR1 and CDR2: SQVTM and ANQGSEA. V was pared by 0 bases and J by 5 bases, with 13 bases between. The CDR3 sequence: CSVEEGLAGTEAFF. The CDR3, as DNA: TGCAGCGTTGAAGAGGGACTAGCGGGAACTGAAGCTTTCTTT.

The J gene is TRBJ1-6, the V gene TRBV28; no definite D call. Germline CDR1 reads MDHEN; CDR2 reads SYDVKM. V lost 7 bases and J 9 bases, leaving 10 bases between the germline ends. The CDR3 is 12 residues long. CDR3 in amino acids: CASTFPLSPLHF. CDR3 DNA: TGTGCCAGCACTTTCCCCCTTTCACCCCTCCACTTT.

The V gene is TRBV20-1, the J gene TRBJ1-2; D not certain. From germline, CDR1 is DFQATT and CDR2 SNEGSKA (reference sequence). This CDR3 contains 13 residues. Trimming shortened V by 6 bases and J by 6 bases, and 17 bases separated the two germline ends. This CDR3 is CSARLSSGNGYTF. As DNA, the CDR3 is TGCAGTGCAAGGCTTAGCTCGGGGAATGGCTACACCTTC.

The chain joins TRBV20-1 to TRBJ1-4; D remains ambiguous. Germline CDR1 is DFQATT and CDR2 is SNEGSKA (reference sequence). The CDR3 is 12 residues long. The V gene lost 3 bases and the J gene lost 16 bases, with 18 bases spanning the gap. This CDR3 is CSASVRLAGQFF. The CDR3 bases are TGCAGTGCTAGCGTCCGCCTAGCGGGTCAGTTTTTT.

J is TRBJ2-2 and V is TRBV19, with unresolved D. There are 13 residues in the CDR3. Germline CDR1 is LNHDA and CDR2 is SQIVND (reference sequence). Trimming pared 6 bases from V and 6 bases from J, leaving 11 bases between. CDR3 sequence reads: CASSVNSAGELFF. As DNA, the CDR3 is TGTGCCAGTAGCGTTAACAGCGCCGGGGAGCTGTTTTTT.

Ten or more counts support this clonotype. The chain recombines TRBV6-1 with TRBJ2-5; 7 nucleotides align to TRBD1. The CDR3 runs 16 residues. The ends lost 5 bases at V and 0 bases at J; junction bases unmatched: 9. From germline, CDR1 is MNHNS and CDR2 SASEGT. The CDR3 DNA is TGTGCCAGCAGTTACGGGCAAGGGACAGACCAAGAGACCCAGTACTTC. It codes for CASSYGQGTDQETQYF.

The table lists this clonotype with many counts. The genes are TRBV6-5 and TRBJ1-1; a possible D gene is TRBD1 (5 bases). V was pared by 2 bases and J by 7 bases, with 5 bases between. Per the germline V gene, CDR1 is MNHEY and CDR2 is SVGAGI. The CDR3 sequence is 11 residues long. CDR3 nucleotide sequence: TGTGCCAGCAGTTACGGGGGTGAAGCTTTCTTT. Protein product: CASSYGGEAFF.

This clonotype was seen many times. The gene calls are TRBV7-9 and TRBJ2-2; unclear D gene. Germline values: CDR1 SEHNR, CDR2 FQNEAQ (reference sequence). CDR3 size: 16 residues. Deletions cut 2 bases from V and 0 bases from J, with 10 bases between. The CDR3 loop reads CASSLWVPTNTGELFF. The CDR3 DNA is TGTGCCAGCAGCTTATGGGTTCCCACGAACACCGGGGAGCTGTTTTTT.

This chain connects TRBV10-3 to TRBJ2-1; 13 nucleotides align to TRBD2. The CDR3 length is 16 residues. CDR1 ENHRY and CDR2 SYGVKD come from the germline V gene. V shed 2 bases and J 5 bases; nucleotides not matched to a gene: 3. In nucleotides, the CDR3 is TGTGCCATCAGTGAGGGGACTAGCGGGGAACACAATGAGCAGTTCTTC. Amino acids: CAISEGTSGEHNEQFF.

This sequence joins TRBV3-1 and TRBJ2-7, with D unresolved. The end of the DNA fits TRBJ2-1 better, so the J call may be wrong. Germline CDR1 is LGHDT and CDR2 is YNNKEL (reference sequence). CDR3 size: 12 residues. CDR3 bases: TGTGCCAGCAGCCAAGATGACAATGAGCAGTTCTTC. Protein sequence: CASSQDDNEQFF.

A remark on this clonotype: A much larger clone lies one base from this, so it may be a read error. The chain uses TRBV9 and TRBJ1-2, with D perhaps TRBD1 (5 bases). Germline CDR1 reads SGDLS; CDR2 reads YYNGEE. Trimming took 10 bases from V and 6 from J, leaving 19 bases between them. The CDR3 length is 13 residues. CDR3 loop: CACPGPGDHGYTF. In DNA, the CDR3 is TGTGCCTGCCCCGGTCCGGGGGACCATGGCTACACCTTC.

V usage is TRBV20-1 and J usage is TRBJ2-5; TRBD2 aligns across 10 bases. The last part of the DNA fits TRBJ2-1 better; the J call may be wrong. This CDR3 contains 14 residues. The germline V gene has CDR1 DFQATT and CDR2 SNEGSKA (reference sequence). DNA of the CDR3: TGCAGTGCTAGCCCTAGCGGGAGAACGAATGAGCAGTTCTTC. Protein sequence: CSASPSGRTNEQFF.

Here the CDR3 reads CASSQTSGGPYEQYF. CDR3 coding DNA: TGTGCCAGCAGCCAGACTAGCGGGGGCCCCTACGAGCAGTACTTC. The chain uses TRBV6-1 and TRBJ2-7; 12 positions agree with TRBD2. V trimming: 6 bases; J trimming: 2 bases; junction bases outside the gene matches: 5. This CDR3 has 15 amino acids. CDR1 and CDR2 (germline): MNHNS, SASEGT.

V usage is TRBV7-9 and J usage is TRBJ2-7, with a tentative D call TRBD2 (7 bases). From germline, CDR1 is SEHNR and CDR2 FQNEAQ (reference sequence). The CDR3 has 14 amino acids. V was clipped by 8 bases and J by 7 bases, with 21 bases between them. The DNA for the CDR3 is TGTGCCAGCCGCAATAGGGGGGGCTCGGGGGAGCAGTACTTC. Its translation is CASRNRGGSGEQYF.

The table lists this clonotype with many counts. V gene TRBV20-1 combines with J gene TRBJ2-3, with 14 bases identical to TRBD2. Germline CDR1 and CDR2: DFQATT and SNEGSKA (reference sequence). The length of the CDR3 is 14 residues. Trimming at V came to 6 bases and at J to 6 bases, leaving 5 bases not matched to a gene. This chain's CDR3 is CSAQTSGGVDTQYF. For the CDR3, the DNA is TGCAGTGCGCAGACTAGCGGGGGGGTGGATACGCAGTATTTT.

This clonotype was detected many times. The J gene is TRBJ2-7, the V gene TRBV6-4, with TRBD1 matching 12 bases. Germline-derived CDR1 and CDR2 are MRHNA and SNTAGT. The ends lost 5 bases at V and 6 bases at J; junction bases unmatched: 2. The CDR3 consists of 13 residues. The CDR3 region has the DNA TGTGCCAGCAGTCCGGGACAGGGGGCCGAGCAGTACTTC. Residues: CASSPGQGAEQYF.

There are many counts of this clonotype. This chain connects TRBV19 to TRBJ1-5; D remains ambiguous. The CDR3 is 14 residues long. In germline, CDR1 is LNHDA, CDR2 SQIVND (reference sequence). Between the trimmed V and J ends, which lost 3 bases and 1 base, there was a span of 7 bases. CDR3 sequence (DNA): TGTGCCAGTAGTATCCTCTTGAGCAATCAGCCCCAGCATTTT. This encodes CASSILLSNQPQHF. Combining the CDR3 with reference TRBV19 and TRBJ1-5 gives the whole variable domain DGGITQSPKYLFRKEGQNVTLSCEQNLNHDAMYWYRQDPGQGLRLIYYSQIVNDFQKGDIAEGYSVSREKKESFPLTVTSAQKNPTAFYLCASSILLSNQPQHFGDGTRLSIL.

This clonotype was picked up many times. The chain links TRBV5-1 to TRBJ1-2; unclear D gene. Germline V gene data show CDR1 as SGHRS and CDR2 as YFSETQ. The ends were cut back, 0 bases at V and 3 bases at J, with 12 bases in the middle. The CDR3 is made up of 15 amino acids. The CDR3 sequence is CASSLDVRTYYGYTF. As DNA, the CDR3 is TGCGCCAGCAGCTTGGACGTCAGGACCTACTATGGCTACACCTTC.